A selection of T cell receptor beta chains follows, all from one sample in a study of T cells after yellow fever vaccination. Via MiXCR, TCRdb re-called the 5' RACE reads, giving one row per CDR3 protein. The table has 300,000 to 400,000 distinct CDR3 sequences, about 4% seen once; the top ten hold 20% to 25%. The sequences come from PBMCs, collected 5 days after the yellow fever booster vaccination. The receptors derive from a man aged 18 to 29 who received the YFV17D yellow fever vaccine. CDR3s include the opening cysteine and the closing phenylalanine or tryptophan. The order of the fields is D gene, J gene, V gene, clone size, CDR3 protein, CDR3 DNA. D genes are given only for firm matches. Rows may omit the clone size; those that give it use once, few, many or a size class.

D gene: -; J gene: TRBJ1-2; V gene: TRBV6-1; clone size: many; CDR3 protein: CASSVGMNYGYTF; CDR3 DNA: TGTGCCAGCAGTGTTGGGATGAACTATGGCTACACCTTC
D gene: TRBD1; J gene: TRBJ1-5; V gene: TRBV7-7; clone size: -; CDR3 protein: CASSITGGDSCNQPQHF; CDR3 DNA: TGTGCTAGCAGTATAACGGGGGGGGACAGTTGCAATCAGCCCCAGCATTTT
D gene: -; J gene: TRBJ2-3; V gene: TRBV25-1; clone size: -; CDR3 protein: CASSAHTGTDTQYF; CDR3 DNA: TGTGCCAGCAGTGCGCATACAGGCACAGATACGCAGTATTTT
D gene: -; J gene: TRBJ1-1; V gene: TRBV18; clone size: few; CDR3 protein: CASSPGIREAFF; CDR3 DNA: TGTGCCAGCTCACCGGGTATCCGGGAAGCTTTCTTT
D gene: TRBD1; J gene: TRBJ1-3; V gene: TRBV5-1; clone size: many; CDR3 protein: CASSLVGGAGNTIYF; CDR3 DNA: TGCGCCAGCAGCTTGGTAGGGGGCGCCGGAAACACCATATATTTT
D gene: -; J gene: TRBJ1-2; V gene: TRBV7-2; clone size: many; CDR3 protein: CASSLGPDASYGYTF; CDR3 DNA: TGTGCCAGCAGCTTAGGGCCGGACGCGAGCTATGGCTACACCTTC
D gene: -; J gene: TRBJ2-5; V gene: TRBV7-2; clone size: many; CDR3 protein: CASSLGGTSRRETQYF; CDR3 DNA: TGTGCCAGCAGCTTAGGTGGGACATCGAGGAGGGAGACCCAGTACTTC
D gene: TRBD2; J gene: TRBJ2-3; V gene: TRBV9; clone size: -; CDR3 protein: CASSVAGGAVTDTQYF; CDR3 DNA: TGTGCCAGCAGCGTAGCCGGGGGGGCTGTGACAGATACGCAGTATTTT
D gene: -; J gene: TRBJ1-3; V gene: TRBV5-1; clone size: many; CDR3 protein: CASSLGSSGNTIYF; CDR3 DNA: TGCGCCAGCTCCCTCGGCTCCTCTGGAAACACCATATATTTT
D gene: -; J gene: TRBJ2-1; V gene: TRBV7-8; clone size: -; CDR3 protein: CASSLWGLADNEQFF; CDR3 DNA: TGTGCCAGCAGCTTATGGGGCCTGGCCGACAATGAGCAGTTCTTC
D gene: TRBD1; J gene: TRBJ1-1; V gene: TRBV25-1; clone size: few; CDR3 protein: CASSEYSPRTGVTEAFF; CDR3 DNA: TGTGCCAGCAGTGAATATTCGCCTCGGACAGGGGTGACTGAAGCTTTCTTT
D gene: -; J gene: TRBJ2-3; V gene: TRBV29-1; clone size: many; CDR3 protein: CSVRGSADTQYF; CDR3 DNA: TGCAGCGTTCGCGGCAGCGCAGATACGCAGTATTTT
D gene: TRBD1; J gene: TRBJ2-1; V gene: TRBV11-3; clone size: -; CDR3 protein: CASSLDFGQGFNEQSF; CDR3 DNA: TGTGCCAGCAGCTTAGACTTCGGACAGGGGTTCAATGAGCAGTCCTTC
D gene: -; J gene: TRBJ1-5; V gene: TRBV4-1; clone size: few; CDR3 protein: CASSQGNGGVRPQHF; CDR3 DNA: TGCGCCAGCAGCCAAGGCAACGGAGGCGTACGGCCCCAGCATTTT
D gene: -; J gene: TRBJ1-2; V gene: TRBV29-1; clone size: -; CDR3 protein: CSVNQGYGGYTF; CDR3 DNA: TGCAGCGTTAATCAGGGGTATGGCGGCTACACCTTC
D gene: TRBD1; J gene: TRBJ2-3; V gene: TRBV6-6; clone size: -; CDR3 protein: CASSYIGTGEEKDTQYF; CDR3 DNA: TGTGCCAGCAGTTACATTGGGACAGGGGAGGAAAAAGATACGCAGTATTTT
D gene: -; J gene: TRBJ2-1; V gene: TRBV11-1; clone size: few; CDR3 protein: CASLDPGLQSLSEQFF; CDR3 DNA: TGTGCCAGCCTCGACCCGGGACTCCAATCGTTGAGTGAGCAGTTCTTC
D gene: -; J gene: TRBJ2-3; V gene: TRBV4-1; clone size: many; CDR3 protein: CASSQEVVGTDTQYF; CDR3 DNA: TGCGCCAGCAGCCAAGAGGTTGTGGGGACAGATACGCAGTATTTT
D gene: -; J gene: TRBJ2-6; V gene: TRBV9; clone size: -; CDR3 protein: CASSEPEGVGTYGANVLTF; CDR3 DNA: TGTGCCAGCAGCGAGCCAGAGGGGGTCGGAACCTATGGGGCCAACGTCCTGACTTTC
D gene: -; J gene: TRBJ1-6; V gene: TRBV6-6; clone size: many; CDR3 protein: CASSYSNNQGRTYNSPLHF; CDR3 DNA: TGTGCCAGCAGTTACTCGAATAATCAGGGTCGCACCTATAATTCACCCCTCCACTTT
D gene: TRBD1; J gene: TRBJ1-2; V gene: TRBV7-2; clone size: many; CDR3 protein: CASSLARGANYGYTF; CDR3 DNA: TGTGCCAGCAGCTTAGCCAGGGGGGCCAACTATGGCTACACCTTC
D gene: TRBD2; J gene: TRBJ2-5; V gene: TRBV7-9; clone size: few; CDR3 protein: CASSIAGGTETQYF; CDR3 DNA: TGTGCCAGCAGCATAGCGGGGGGAACGGAGACCCAGTACTTC
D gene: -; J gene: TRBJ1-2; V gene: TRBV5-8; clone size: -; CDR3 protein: CASSSREGYGYTF; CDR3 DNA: TGTGCCAGCAGTTCCAGGGAGGGCTATGGCTACACCTTC
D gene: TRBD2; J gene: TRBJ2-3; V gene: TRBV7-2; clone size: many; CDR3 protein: CASSLSGGTDTQYF; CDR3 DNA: TGTGCCAGCAGCTTGTCGGGGGGTACAGATACGCAGTATTTT
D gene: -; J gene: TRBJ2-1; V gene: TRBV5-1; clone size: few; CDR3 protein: CASSLPGHEQFF; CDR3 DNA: TGCGCCAGCAGCTTGCCGGGACATGAGCAGTTCTTC
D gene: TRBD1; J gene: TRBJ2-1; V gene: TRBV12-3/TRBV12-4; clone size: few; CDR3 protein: CASSFLQGSGNEQFF; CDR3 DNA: TGTGCCAGCAGTTTCTTACAGGGGTCGGGCAATGAGCAGTTCTTC
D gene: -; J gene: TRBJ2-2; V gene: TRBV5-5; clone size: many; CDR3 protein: CASSSRESNTGELFF; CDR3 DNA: TGTGCCAGCAGCTCCAGGGAATCGAACACCGGGGAGCTGTTTTTT
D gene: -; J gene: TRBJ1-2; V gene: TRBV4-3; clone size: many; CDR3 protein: CASSQDPGYGYTF; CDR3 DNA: TGCGCCAGCAGCCAAGATCCCGGCTATGGCTACACCTTC